This T cell receptor beta chain appears in the sequencing data of a study of blood T cell repertoires in COVID-19. Study overall: Sources were T cells, B-cell-depleted T cells, or PBMCs; the material itself was cDNA or gDNA.

There are 16 residues in the CDR3. Germline CDR1 reads SGHRS; CDR2 reads YFSETQ. The J segment lost 12 bases and the V segment lost 4 bases, leaving 19 bases of the junction unmatched. Per the original data handling: Reference gene primer amplification yielded estimated nucleated cell counts. Profiled with immunoSEQ multiplex PCR; TCRdb holds only in-frame clones, not every one. V and J calls and clone size are those listed in that table; D and trimming were worked out from the DNA. The sample has about 160,000 clones; approximately 78% are singletons. The receptor was derived from a human donor in a cohort sampled during active COVID-19. What was sequenced was peripheral blood. V gene TRBV5-1 combines with J gene TRBJ2-1, with 7 bases fitting TRBD1. The CDR3, as DNA: TGCGCCAGCAGCGCAGACAGGGAACGGGCTATGAGTCGGCAGTTCTTC. Translated, it gives CASSADRERAMSRQFF.